Reported below is one TCR beta chain. No antigen is known for it. Staining for CD45RO/CCR7/CD25/CD127/CD95/CD27 allowed sorting of CD4+ naive, central memory, regulatory and stem cell-like memory cells. Germline values: CDR1 MNHEY, CDR2 SMNVEV (reference sequence). Germline trimming cut 6 bases from V and 5 bases from J; bases unmatched to any gene: 10. The CDR3 has 15 amino acids. This specimen belongs to a study of beta chain features in type 1 diabetes. Study-wide context: Patients did not differ from healthy donors in age, gender or cell yield. Whole-study findings and limits: Lower insertion and higher deletion counts appeared at VDJ junctions in type 1 diabetes patients.

Investigators reverse transcribed all isolated RNA, so they sequenced expressed TCRB transcripts. Assay used: immunoSEQ multiplex PCR; TCRdb lists only in-frame clones, some missing. Of 400,000 to 550,000 clones detected, approximately 10% appear once; the ten largest clones hold 0.035% to 0.05%. The specimen sequenced was naive CD4+ T cells from blood. The gene calls are TRBV27 and TRBJ1-5; 7 nucleotides line up with TRBD1. This sequence was found in a woman aged 18 to 35 in good health. The DNA for the CDR3 is TGTGCCAGCAGCGAAGCCGGGACAGTCCATCAGCCCCAGCATTTT. Encoded protein: CASSEAGTVHQPQHF.